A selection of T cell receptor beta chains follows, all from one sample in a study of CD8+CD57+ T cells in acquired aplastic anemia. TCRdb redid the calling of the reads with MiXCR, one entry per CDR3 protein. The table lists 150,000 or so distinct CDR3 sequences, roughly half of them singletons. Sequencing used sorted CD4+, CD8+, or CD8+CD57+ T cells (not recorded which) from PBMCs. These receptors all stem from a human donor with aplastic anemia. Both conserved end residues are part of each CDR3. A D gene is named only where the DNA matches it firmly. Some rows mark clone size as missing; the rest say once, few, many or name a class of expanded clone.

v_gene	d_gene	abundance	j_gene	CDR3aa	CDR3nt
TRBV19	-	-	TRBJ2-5	CASHVSGGLQETQYF	TGTGCCAGTCACGTTTCCGGGGGCCTCCAAGAGACCCAGTACTTC
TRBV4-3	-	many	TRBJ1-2	CASSQDGGDGYTF	TGCGCCAGCAGCCAAGATGGGGGTGACGGCTACACCTTC
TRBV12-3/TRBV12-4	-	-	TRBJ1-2	CASSFGGFGYTF	TGTGCCAGCAGTTTCGGGGGTTTTGGCTACACCTTC
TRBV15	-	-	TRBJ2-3	CATRYRDSHTQYF	TGTGCCACCAGATACCGGGACTCGCATACGCAGTATTTT
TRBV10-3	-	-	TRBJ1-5	CAISTQGQHGNQPQHF	TGTGCCATCAGTACCCAGGGTCAGCATGGAAATCAGCCCCAGCATTTT
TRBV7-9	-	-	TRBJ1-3	CASRWGDTIYF	TGTGCCAGCAGGTGGGGGGACACCATATATTTT
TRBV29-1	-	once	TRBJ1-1	CSAPGDSNTEAFF	TGCAGCGCCCCAGGGGATTCGAACACTGAAGCTTTCTTT
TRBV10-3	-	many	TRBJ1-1	CAISGAGAEAFF	TGTGCCATCAGTGGGGCAGGAGCTGAAGCTTTCTTT
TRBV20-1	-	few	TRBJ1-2	CSARYGDWSERGYTF	TGCAGTGCTAGATATGGGGATTGGTCGGAGCGAGGCTACACCTTC
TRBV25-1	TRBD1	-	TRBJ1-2	CASATGGAGGYTF	TGTGCCAGCGCCACAGGGGGCGCAGGGGGCTACACCTTC
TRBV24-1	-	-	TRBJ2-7	CATSDTTGEQYF	TGTGCCACCAGTGATACTACAGGGGAGCAGTACTTC
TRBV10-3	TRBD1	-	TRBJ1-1	CASSLGQMNTEASF	TGTGCCAGCAGCCTGGGACAGATGAACACTGAAGCTTCCTTT
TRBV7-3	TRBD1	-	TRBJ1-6	CASSFRQGGSPLHF	TGTGCCAGCAGCTTTCGACAGGGCGGCTCACCCCTCCACTTT
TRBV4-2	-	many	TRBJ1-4	CASSRGVREEKLFF	TGTGCCAGCAGCCGGGGGGTCCGGGAGGAAAAACTGTTTTTT
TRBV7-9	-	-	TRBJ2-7	CASSPTLVPDEQYF	TGTGCCAGCAGCCCCACACTAGTCCCGGACGAGCAGTACTTC
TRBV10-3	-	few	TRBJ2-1	CAISKEYNEQFF	TGTGCCATCAGTAAGGAGTACAATGAGCAGTTCTTC
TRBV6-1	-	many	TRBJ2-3	CASSEGLGQSTDTQYF	TGTGCCAGCAGTGAAGGTTTGGGGCAATCCACAGATACGCAGTATTTT
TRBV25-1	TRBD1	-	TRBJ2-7	CASSGATGPTYEQYF	TGTGCCAGCAGCGGTGCGACAGGGCCTACCTACGAGCAGTACTTC
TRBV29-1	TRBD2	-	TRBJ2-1	CSVEPQSGGANEQFF	TGCAGCGTTGAACCCCAGAGCGGGGGGGCCAATGAGCAGTTCTTC
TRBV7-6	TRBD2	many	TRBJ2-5	CASSLRPSGSGETQYF	TGTGCCAGCAGCTTAAGGCCTAGCGGGAGTGGGGAGACCCAGTACTTC
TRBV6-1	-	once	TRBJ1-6	CASWHISSYNSPLHF	TGTGCCAGCTGGCACATTAGCTCCTATAATTCACCCCTCCACTTT
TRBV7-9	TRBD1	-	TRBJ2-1	CASSPGQGSHEQFF	TGTGCCAGCAGTCCGGGACAGGGGAGCCATGAGCAGTTCTTC
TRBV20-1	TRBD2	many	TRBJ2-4	CSARDPSGGAWNIQYF	TGCAGTGCTAGAGATCCCAGCGGGGGGGCATGGAACATTCAGTACTTC
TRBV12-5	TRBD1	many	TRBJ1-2	CASGLVQGQVLYGYTF	TGTGCTAGTGGTTTGGTACAGGGACAGGTGCTTTATGGCTACACCTTC
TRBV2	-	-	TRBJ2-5	CASIEVAAQETQYF	TGTGCCAGCATTGAGGTGGCAGCCCAAGAGACCCAGTACTTC
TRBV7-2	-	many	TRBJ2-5	CASSLVRGETQYF	TGTGCCAGCAGCTTAGTAAGGGGGGAGACCCAGTACTTC
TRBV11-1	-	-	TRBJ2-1	CASSLVAGYYNEQFF	TGTGCCAGCAGCTTAGTTGCGGGGTACTACAATGAGCAGTTCTTC
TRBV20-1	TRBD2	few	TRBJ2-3	CSAIAGVPVSTDTQYF	TGCAGTGCGATAGCGGGAGTGCCCGTTAGCACAGATACGCAGTATTTT
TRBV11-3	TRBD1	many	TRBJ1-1	CASSRSDRAAEAFF	TGTGCCAGCAGCCGTTCCGACAGGGCGGCTGAAGCTTTCTTT